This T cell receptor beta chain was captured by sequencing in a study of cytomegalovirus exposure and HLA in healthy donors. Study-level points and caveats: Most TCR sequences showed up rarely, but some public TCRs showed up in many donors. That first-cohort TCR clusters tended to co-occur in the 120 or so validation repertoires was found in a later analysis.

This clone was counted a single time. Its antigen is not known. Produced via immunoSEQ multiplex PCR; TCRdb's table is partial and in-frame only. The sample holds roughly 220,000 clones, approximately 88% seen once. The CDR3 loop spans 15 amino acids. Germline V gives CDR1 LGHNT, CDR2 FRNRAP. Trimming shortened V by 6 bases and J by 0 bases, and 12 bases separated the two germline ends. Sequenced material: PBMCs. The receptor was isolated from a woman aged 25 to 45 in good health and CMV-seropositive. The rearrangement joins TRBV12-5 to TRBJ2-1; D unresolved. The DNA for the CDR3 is TGTGCTAGTGGATCAGGTGGAAGCTCCTACAATGAGCAGTTCTTC. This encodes CASGSGGSSYNEQFF.